A selection of T cell receptor beta chains follows, all from one sample in a study of OX40 agonist ivuxolimab in advanced cancers. Data came from immunoSEQ multiplex PCR; TCRdb stores just in-frame clones and leaves some out. The profile shows 85,000 to 100,000 clones, around 87% of them singletons. Sequences were derived from CD4+ or CD8+ T cells sorted from blood, sampled in a trial of the OX40 agonist ivuxolimab. All receptors come from an adult with an advanced solid tumor such as melanoma, head and neck, liver or kidney cancer. CDR3s include the opening cysteine and the closing phenylalanine or tryptophan.

j_gene	v_gene	CDR3aa
TRBJ2-7	TRBV27	CASSLEAPRFYGVHEQYF
TRBJ2-2	TRBV28	CASTRMDLAGELFF
TRBJ1-4	TRBV5-1	CASSLGHGGATNEKLFF
TRBJ2-5	TRBV9	CASSVGLGTGGETQYF
TRBJ2-7	TRBV4-2	CASSQVLASYEQYF
TRBJ2-7	TRBV15	CATSRDFGTSVSYEQYF
TRBJ2-1	TRBV19	CASSTGTAPINEQFF
TRBJ1-4	TRBV10-3	CAISRDLGNGEKLFF
TRBJ2-3	TRBV5-8	CASSVGQGASTDTQYF
TRBJ2-4	TRBV14	CASSQDWGSQSFF
TRBJ2-7	TRBV6-1	CASSDSPWGEQYF
TRBJ1-6	TRBV5-4	CASSIQTGNSPLHF
TRBJ1-5	TRBV6-1	CASSEADNQPQHF
TRBJ2-7	TRBV30	CAWSHTGTYEQYF
TRBJ2-3	TRBV19	CASSIGGLRDTQYF
TRBJ2-1	TRBV29-1	CSVAGLAGTMSYNEQFF
TRBJ2-2	TRBV9	CASSVADLTGELFF
TRBJ1-2	TRBV9	CASSVAPGLDYGYTF
TRBJ1-2	TRBV19	CASSIGGHLYGYTF
TRBJ1-5	TRBV27	CASRPLLRDSNQPQHF
TRBJ2-1	TRBV19	CASSMAGPYNEQFF
TRBJ2-1	TRBV13	CASSTTGVSYNEQFF
TRBJ1-5	TRBV19	CASSRGQGTQPQHF
TRBJ2-5	TRBV10-1	CASSMDSRGTQYF
TRBJ2-4	TRBV9	CASSAGLAKNIQYF
TRBJ2-5	TRBV6-5	CASSRLAGTQETQYF
TRBJ2-2	TRBV29-1	CSVPPWVSGSAGELFF
TRBJ1-2	TRBV27	CASSGTVDITNYGYTF
TRBJ2-1	TRBV7-9	CASSSGLAGGTEQFF
TRBJ2-5	TRBV6-1	CASSTTRVETQYF